These T cell receptor beta chains were read from a single sample in a study of blood T cells in healthy people across ages. Via MiXCR, TCRdb re-called the 5' RACE reads, giving one row per CDR3 protein. The sample lists 800,000 or so distinct CDR3 sequences, roughly 25% occurring once. Separately, the same data were catalogued under a study of T cells of mothers and their children.

Sequenced: blood. The source is a boy younger than 18 in good health. Both conserved end residues are part of each CDR3. D genes are given only for firm matches. Where a row states a size, it is once, few, many or the class of an expanded clone; other rows omit it.

v_gene	abundance	j_gene	d_gene	CDR3nt	CDR3aa
TRBV7-6	few	TRBJ2-1	NA	TGTGCCAGCAGCCTGACAGTAAGTGGATACAATGAGCAGTTCTTC	CASSLTVSGYNEQFF
TRBV2	few	TRBJ2-3	NA	TGTGCCAGCAAGGAGGCAACAGATACGCAGTATTTT	CASKEATDTQYF
TRBV6-1	NA	TRBJ1-6	TRBD1	TGTGCCAGCAGTGGAGGGACAGGGGGAATCTATAATTCACCCCTCCACTTT	CASSGGTGGIYNSPLHF
TRBV2	NA	TRBJ2-3	NA	TGTGCCAGCAGTGAATCTGGAGGAGATACGCAGTATTTT	CASSESGGDTQYF
TRBV5-6	NA	TRBJ1-4	NA	TGTGCCAGCAGCTTGGGGACTGTCGATGAAAAACTGTTTTTT	CASSLGTVDEKLFF
TRBV12-3/TRBV12-4	NA	TRBJ1-2	NA	TGTGCCAGCAGGGGTGGACGCGGCGGCTATGGCTACACCTTC	CASRGGRGGYGYTF
TRBV12-3/TRBV12-4	few	TRBJ1-2	TRBD1	TGTGCCAGCAGTTCACGCTCCGGGACAGGGACCTATGGCTACACCTTC	CASSSRSGTGTYGYTF
TRBV28	NA	TRBJ2-3	NA	TGTGCCAGCGAACGGGATGTGGCAGATACGCAGTATTTT	CASERDVADTQYF
TRBV6-2/TRBV6-3	few	TRBJ2-2	TRBD1	TGTGCCAGCAGTGGGACAGACACCGGGGAGCTGTTTTTT	CASSGTDTGELFF
TRBV4-3	few	TRBJ2-2	TRBD1	TGCGCCAGCAGCCAGGCCGACAGGGCGGATGGCGGGGAGCTGTTTTTT	CASSQADRADGGELFF
TRBV7-3	NA	TRBJ2-1	NA	TGTGCCGGCAGCCAAAAAATAGTGGGTGAGCAGTTCTTC	CAGSQKIVGEQFF
TRBV12-3/TRBV12-4	few	TRBJ2-1	NA	TGTGCCAGCAGCCCGACAGAAAATGAGCAGTTCTTC	CASSPTENEQFF
TRBV20-1	NA	TRBJ2-1	NA	TGCAGTGCTAGAGATTTCGGGAGCTCCTACAATGAGCAGTTCTTC	CSARDFGSSYNEQFF
TRBV20-1	NA	TRBJ1-4	NA	TGCAGTGCTATGCGACAGGCTGAAAAACTGTTTTTT	CSAMRQAEKLFF
TRBV28	many	TRBJ1-3	NA	TGTGCCAGCAGTCGAACAAGGAACACCATATATTTT	CASSRTRNTIYF
TRBV7-3	few	TRBJ2-3	NA	TGTGCCAGCAGCTTATCCGAGCGGCGCACAGATACGCAGTATTTT	CASSLSERRTDTQYF
TRBV4-3	NA	TRBJ1-1	NA	TGCGCCAGCAGCCAAGATATAGACAGGTGGGACACTGAAGCTTTCTTT	CASSQDIDRWDTEAFF
TRBV11-2	NA	TRBJ2-1	TRBD2	TGTGCCAGCACCCAAAGGCGGGAGGGAGGTAATGAGCAGTTCTTC	CASTQRREGGNEQFF
TRBV29-1	NA	TRBJ2-3	TRBD2	TGCAGCGGCTCATGGGGGGGATACACAGATACGCAGTATTTT	CSGSWGGYTDTQYF
TRBV19	few	TRBJ2-3	TRBD2	TGTGCCAGTAGTATGGATAGCGGGGGGACCTATACGCAGTATTTT	CASSMDSGGTYTQYF
TRBV6-2/TRBV6-3	NA	TRBJ2-1	TRBD2	TGTGCCAGCAAGGTCCCATCAGCGGGAGGATTGTATGAGCAGTTCTTC	CASKVPSAGGLYEQFF
TRBV25-1	few	TRBJ1-6	NA	TGTGCCAGCAGTTGGGGGGGTTCCCTCCACTTT	CASSWGGSLHF
TRBV9	few	TRBJ2-7	NA	TGTGCCAGCAGCCCCGAGGACTTGTCCTACGAGCAGTACTTC	CASSPEDLSYEQYF
TRBV20-1	few	TRBJ1-4	NA	TGCAGTGCTAGGTCGGCCGTGCGTAATGAAAAACTGTTTTTT	CSARSAVRNEKLFF
TRBV30	few	TRBJ2-5	NA	TGTGCCCGGAGTCTGGGGACCAAACAGTACTTC	CARSLGTKQYF
TRBV29-1	NA	TRBJ1-4	NA	TGCAGCGTTATAGAAGGAGGGCTCAATGAAAAACTGTTTTTT	CSVIEGGLNEKLFF
TRBV7-2	many	TRBJ2-5	NA	TGTGCCAGCAGCCCTAGTATAACGGAGACCCAGTACTTC	CASSPSITETQYF
TRBV4-3	NA	TRBJ2-7	TRBD1	TGCGCCAGCAGCCAGGCTACAGGGGCGGGTAACGAGCAGTACTTC	CASSQATGAGNEQYF
TRBV20-1	NA	TRBJ1-6	NA	TGCAGTGCTAGAGTTCCGGGAAATTCACCCCTCCACTTT	CSARVPGNSPLHF
TRBV6-1	NA	TRBJ2-3	TRBD1	TGTGCCAGCAGCCGCTCTTCGACAGGGGTCACAGATACGCAGTATTTT	CASSRSSTGVTDTQYF
TRBV9	NA	TRBJ2-3	NA	TGTGCCAGCAGCGTGGCTACTGTGACAGATACGCAGTATTTT	CASSVATVTDTQYF
TRBV4-3	few	TRBJ2-3	TRBD2	TGCGCCAGCAGCCAGGAACTAGCGGGGGGGCGGGGGACAGATACGCAGTATTTT	CASSQELAGGRGTDTQYF
TRBV7-9	NA	TRBJ2-1	TRBD2	TGTGCCAGCAGCGAGGGACTAGCGGGAGCAGAGGAGCAGTTCTTC	CASSEGLAGAEEQFF
TRBV28	NA	TRBJ1-2	NA	TGTGCCAGCACCGACAGTGACTATGGCTACACCTTC	CASTDSDYGYTF
TRBV5-1	many	TRBJ1-2	NA	TGCGCCAGCAGCTTGGGACATAACTATGGCTACACCTTC	CASSLGHNYGYTF
TRBV15	NA	TRBJ2-3	NA	TGTGCCACCAGCAGAGGTCCCGCGGTAGATATCACAGATACGCAGTATTTT	CATSRGPAVDITDTQYF
TRBV30	few	TRBJ1-2	NA	TGTGCCTGGAGTGTAAACGGCGGCTACACCTTC	CAWSVNGGYTF
TRBV6-6	NA	TRBJ2-7	NA	TGTGCCAGCAGTCAAGCCAGACCCTACGAGCAGTACTTC	CASSQARPYEQYF
TRBV7-2	few	TRBJ2-5	NA	TGTGCCAGCAGCTTACCGGGCGGAGGGACCCAGTACTTC	CASSLPGGGTQYF
TRBV24-1	NA	TRBJ2-3	NA	TGTGCCACGTCGTGGGGGGGGCCAGATACGCAGTATTTT	CATSWGGPDTQYF
TRBV3-1	NA	TRBJ2-5	TRBD2	TGTGCCAGCAGCCAACACCGACTAGCGGGAGGGGCGGAGACCCAGTACTTC	CASSQHRLAGGAETQYF
TRBV24-1	NA	TRBJ2-5	NA	TGTGCCACCAGTGATGCAGGGAGGATGGAGACCCAGTACTTC	CATSDAGRMETQYF
TRBV4-1	NA	TRBJ1-4	NA	TGCGCCAGCAGCCAAGAGGTGAAGGGGTTTAATGAAAAACTGTTTTTT	CASSQEVKGFNEKLFF
TRBV11-3	NA	TRBJ2-2	NA	TGTGCCAGCAGCCTCAACGCGAACACCGGGGAGCTGTTTTTT	CASSLNANTGELFF
TRBV4-3	few	TRBJ2-7	TRBD1	TGCGCCAGCAGCCAAGATCACAGGGGCGCCTACGAGCAGTACTTC	CASSQDHRGAYEQYF
TRBV7-6	few	TRBJ2-3	TRBD2	TGTGCCAGCAGCCCACGGACTAGCGGGGGATACACAGATACACAGTATTTT	CASSPRTSGGYTDTQYF
TRBV27	few	TRBJ2-3	TRBD2	TGTGCCAGCAGTTCCACGACTAGCGGGAGGCTCGCGGATACGCAGTATTTT	CASSSTTSGRLADTQYF
TRBV4-3	few	TRBJ1-2	NA	TGCGCCAGCAGCCAAGAAACAGCCACTGTTAACTATGGCTACACCTTC	CASSQETATVNYGYTF
TRBV28	few	TRBJ1-1	NA	TGTGCCAGCAGTTTAGGGGCAGACGAAGCTTTCTTT	CASSLGADEAFF
TRBV6-4	NA	TRBJ2-4	NA	TGTGCCAGCAGCAAAGAATGGAGTGGGATTCAGTACTTC	CASSKEWSGIQYF
TRBV29-1	few	TRBJ2-1	NA	TGCAGCGTTGGAGGTCGACTTTCCTACAATGAGCAGTTCTTC	CSVGGRLSYNEQFF